The T cell receptor (beta chain) under discussion was sequenced for a study of blood T cell repertoires in COVID-19. The wider study: The United States, Italy and Spain were the sources of the acute and convalescent COVID-19 samples. T cells, B-cell-depleted T cells, or PBMCs provided the cDNA or gDNA that served as material.

Authors' analysis steps: Counts of nucleated cells, estimated from reference gene primer amplification, were obtained. Some clones are missing from TCRdb's copy, which holds only in-frame ones; the method was immunoSEQ multiplex PCR. V, J and clone size reflect that table, while D and trimming were determined from the DNA. The table includes 90,000 or so clones, roughly 84% detected once. V was trimmed by 4 bases and J by 4 bases, leaving 7 bases between them. This CDR3 is 12 amino acids long. Germline values: CDR1 LGHDT, CDR2 YNNKEL (reference sequence). The sequence derives from a man between 60 and 75 years old with acute or convalescent COVID-19. Sequencing was performed on peripheral blood. V usage is TRBV3-1 (or the pseudogene TRBV3-2) and J usage is TRBJ1-2; weak D call: TRBD1 (5 bases). The CDR3 coding sequence is TGTGCCAGCAGCCGACAGCTCTATGGCTACACCTTC. As protein: CASSRQLYGYTF.